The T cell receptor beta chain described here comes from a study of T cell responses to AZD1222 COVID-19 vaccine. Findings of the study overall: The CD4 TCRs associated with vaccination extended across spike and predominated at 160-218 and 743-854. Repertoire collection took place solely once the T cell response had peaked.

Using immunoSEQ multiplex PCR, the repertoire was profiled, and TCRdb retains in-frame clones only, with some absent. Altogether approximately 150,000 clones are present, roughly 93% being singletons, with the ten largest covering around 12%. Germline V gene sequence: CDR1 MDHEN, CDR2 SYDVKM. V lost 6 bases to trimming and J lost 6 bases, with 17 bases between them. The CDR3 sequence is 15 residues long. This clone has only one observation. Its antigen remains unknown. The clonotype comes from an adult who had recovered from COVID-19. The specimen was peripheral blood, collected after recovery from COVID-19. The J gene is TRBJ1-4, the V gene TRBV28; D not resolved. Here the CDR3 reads CASSSDGPGDEKLFF. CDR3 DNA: TGTGCCAGCAGCTCAGACGGCCCCGGCGATGAAAAACTGTTTTTT.